These 22 T cell receptor beta chains share one sample of origin, sequenced in a study of T-cell memory formation after mild COVID-19. TCRdb reprocessed the 5' RACE reads with MiXCR, giving one entry per CDR3 protein. The table includes a few hundred thousand distinct CDR3 sequences, 20% to 25% detected once. Sequenced sample: PBMCs or a T cell subset sorted from them (not recorded which). The receptor source for this set is an adult woman who had mild COVID-19 (a few samples of this study predate the infection). Cell type and time point are not known.

The rearrangement uses TRBV7-9 and TRBJ2-7; D gene uncertain. Germline assignment: CDR1 SEHNR and CDR2 FQNEAQ (reference sequence). The CDR3 contains 13 residues. The ends were cut back, 5 bases at V and 2 bases at J, with 10 bases in the middle. The CDR3 loop reads CASSRTNTYEQYF. CDR3 DNA: TGTGCCAGCAGCAGAACAAACACCTACGAGCAGTACTTC. Filled out from reference TRBV7-9 and TRBJ2-7, the complete variable domain reads DTGVSQNPRHKITKRGQNVTFRCDPISEHNRLYWYRQTLGQGPEFLTYFQNEAQLEKSRLLSDRFSAERPKGSFSTLEIQRTEQGDSAMYLCASSRTNTYEQYFGPGTRLTVT.

The V gene is TRBV19, the J gene TRBJ2-3, with D possibly TRBD2 on 6 matching bases. Per germline, CDR1 LNHDA and CDR2 SQIVND (reference sequence). Trimming cost V 7 bases and J 3 bases, with 14 bases left between them. There are 14 residues in the CDR3. CDR3 bases: TGTGCCAGTAAGGGAGGACCCGCAACAGATACGCAGTATTTT. Its translation is CASKGGPATDTQYF.

This chain connects TRBV9 to TRBJ2-5, with 11 bases that match TRBD2. The CDR3 length is 17 residues. Germline V gene lookup returns CDR1 SGDLS and CDR2 YYNGEE. The V and J ends lost 0 bases and 5 bases, in that order; junction bases with no gene match: 9. CDR3 region: CASSVGNSGRAEETQYF. The CDR3 nucleotides are TGTGCCAGCAGCGTAGGAAATAGCGGGAGGGCCGAGGAGACCCAGTACTTC.

The chain couples TRBV3-1 to TRBJ2-7; possibly TRBD2 for D (6 bases). This CDR3 has 12 amino acids. CDR1 and CDR2 from the germline V gene are LGHDT and YNNKEL (reference sequence). The V gene lost 0 bases and the J gene lost 13 bases, with 13 bases spanning the gap. The DNA of the CDR3 is TGTGCCAGCAGCCAAGAGACTAGACCCCCTTACTTC. Translated: CASSQETRPPYF.

In its sample, this clonotype was seen a few times. The chain joins TRBV30 to TRBJ2-2, with TRBD1 identical over 8 bases. This CDR3 is 15 amino acids long. Looked up from germline, CDR1 is GTSNPN and CDR2 is SVGIG (reference sequence). Trimming cost V 6 bases and J 0 bases; bases outside gene matches: 6. The DNA for the CDR3 is TGTGCCTGTACAACACAGGGGGCGAACACCGGGGAGCTGTTTTTT. Its protein product is CACTTQGANTGELFF.

V gene TRBV12-3 or TRBV12-4 combines with J gene TRBJ1-1; D not certain. V was clipped by 6 bases and J by 0 bases, with 11 bases between them. This CDR3 is built from 14 residues. In DNA form, the CDR3 reads TGTGCCAGCAGGCGGACGCAGATGAACACTGAAGCTTTCTTT. This sequence encodes CASRRTQMNTEAFF.

This clonotype has only a few counts. The gene calls are TRBV6-6 and TRBJ2-3; 10 nucleotides match TRBD2. Germline V gene sequence: CDR1 MNHNY, CDR2 SVGAGI (reference sequence). This CDR3 is 19 amino acids long. The V gene end was trimmed by 0 bases and the J gene end by 5 bases; junction bases not matched to a gene: 14. CDR3 loop: CASSYSSTSGTREGDTQYF. The CDR3 DNA is TGTGCCAGCAGTTACTCGAGTACTAGCGGGACGAGGGAGGGAGATACGCAGTATTTT.

The V and J genes are TRBV12-3 or TRBV12-4 and TRBJ2-3; D uncertain. Trimming stripped 2 bases from V and 6 bases from J, with 12 bases between. CDR3 size: 14 residues. CDR3 sequence: CASSLSQWVDTQYF. Here the CDR3 DNA reads TGTGCCAGCAGTTTATCCCAGTGGGTGGATACGCAGTATTTT.

The rearrangement joins TRBV6-2 or TRBV6-3 to TRBJ2-7, with a possible D match to TRBD2 (6 bases). The V gene lost 2 bases and the J gene lost 4 bases, with 24 bases spanning the gap. CDR1 MNHEY and CDR2 SVGEGT come from the germline V gene. This CDR3 spans 18 amino acids. For the CDR3, the DNA is TGTGCCAGCAGTTACACGCGCGGTCTGACGGGAGACTATTACGAGCAGTACTTC. This encodes CASSYTRGLTGDYYEQYF.

The rearrangement links TRBV7-6 to TRBJ2-5, with D unclear. Trimming took off 5 bases at V and 5 bases at J, with 9 bases between the two ends. From germline, CDR1 is SGHVS and CDR2 FNYEAQ. The CDR3 sequence is 12 residues long. The CDR3 coding sequence is TGTGCCAGCAGCATGGGCGCTGAGACCCAGTACTTC. Protein product: CASSMGAETQYF. Together with reference TRBV7-6 and TRBJ2-5, the CDR3 gives the full variable domain: GAGVSQSPRYKVTKRGQDVALRCDPISGHVSLYWYRQALGQGPEFLTYFNYEAQQDKSGLPNDRFSAERPEGSISTLTIQRTEQRDSAMYRCASSMGAETQYFGPGTRLLVL.

The table lists this clonotype with a few counts. The J gene is TRBJ2-7, the V gene TRBV4-1; possible D gene TRBD1, 7 bases. This CDR3 has 15 residues. Per the germline V gene, CDR1 is MGHRA and CDR2 is YSYEKL. Trimming removed 1 base at V and 0 bases at J, with 10 bases between. CDR3 sequence reads: CASSQGQGGSYEQYF. DNA of the CDR3: TGCGCCAGCAGCCAAGGACAGGGAGGCTCCTACGAGCAGTACTTC.

This clonotype has a handful of counts. The J gene is TRBJ2-3, the V gene TRBV3-1; 8 bases line up with TRBD2. The J segment lost 5 bases and the V segment lost 4 bases, leaving 5 bases of the junction unmatched. The germline CDR1 and CDR2 sequences are LGHDT and YNNKEL (reference sequence). The CDR3 length is 14 residues. The CDR3 sequence is CASSRRGGGDTQYF. The CDR3 nucleotides are TGTGCCAGCAGCCGCCGGGGGGGAGGAGATACGCAGTATTTT.

V usage is TRBV10-3 and J usage is TRBJ1-2; D remains ambiguous. Germline V lookup: CDR1 ENHRY, CDR2 SYGVKD. The CDR3 loop spans 14 amino acids. Trimming cost V 0 bases and J 1 base, with 6 bases left between them. Here the CDR3 DNA reads TGTGCCATCAGTGAGTCGAAGGTTAACTATGGCTACACCTTC. Amino acids: CAISESKVNYGYTF.

This clonotype was detected many times. V and J are TRBV19 and TRBJ2-1, with 12 positions matching TRBD2. CDR3 size: 15 residues. V was clipped by 5 bases and J by 2 bases; unmatched bases: 1. The germline CDR1 and CDR2 sequences are LNHDA and SQIVND (reference sequence). The CDR3 region has the DNA TGTGCCAGTAGTCGACTAGCGGGAGCCTACAATGAGCAGTTCTTC. It is translated as CASSRLAGAYNEQFF.

The sample holds a few counts of this clonotype. The DNA for the CDR3 is TGTGCCACCAGCAGTCGTCTTCCGGGCTATGGCTACACCTTC. As protein: CATSSRLPGYGYTF. The chain carries TRBV15 and TRBJ1-2; D not resolved. From germline, CDR1 is LNHNV and CDR2 YYDKDF (reference sequence). The V gene lost 3 bases and the J gene lost 4 bases, with 12 bases spanning the gap. The length of the CDR3 is 14 residues.

This clonotype came up many times. The chain uses TRBV7-9 and TRBJ2-1; D ambiguous. CDR3 length equals 13 residues. Trimming cost V 0 bases and J 5 bases, with 5 bases left between them. Germline CDR1 reads SEHNR; CDR2 reads FQNEAQ (reference sequence). In nucleotides, the CDR3 is TGTGCCAGCAGCTTAGCCCCTCACAATGAGCAGTTCTTC. It yields the protein CASSLAPHNEQFF.

The genes are TRBV6-5 and TRBJ2-1; 13 bases are shared with TRBD2. The V and J ends lost 6 bases and 1 base, in that order; junction bases with no gene match: 12. There are 19 residues in the CDR3. The germline CDR1 and CDR2 sequences are MNHEY and SVGAGI. CDR3 DNA: TGTGCCAGCAGACCACCGGGACTAGCGGGACAAGGGTCCTACAATGAGCAGTTCTTC. Translation gives CASRPPGLAGQGSYNEQFF.

The CDR3 loop reads CSARITEANQPQHF. CDR3 nucleotide sequence: TGCAGTGCTAGGATAACGGAGGCCAATCAGCCCCAGCATTTT. The chain couples TRBV20-1 to TRBJ1-5, with D uncertain. This CDR3 comprises 14 residues. Trimming stripped 3 bases from V and 3 bases from J, with 12 bases between. The V gene's germline CDR1 is DFQATT and CDR2 SNEGSKA (reference sequence).

This clonotype was counted a few times. The rearrangement links TRBV12-3 or TRBV12-4 to TRBJ1-3; possible D gene TRBD1, 6 bases. The CDR3 has 16 residues. The V and J ends lost 2 bases and 0 bases respectively, with 11 bases between them. In nucleotides, the CDR3 is TGTGCCAGCAGTTTACCCGGACAGTACTCTGGAAACACCATATATTTT. This codes for CASSLPGQYSGNTIYF.

The chain uses TRBV11-2 and TRBJ2-7, with 8 bases identical to TRBD2. Germline V gives CDR1 SGHAT, CDR2 FQNNGV. Trimming at V came to 2 bases and at J to 4 bases, leaving 13 bases not matched to a gene. The CDR3 length is 17 residues. CDR3 sequence reads: CASSLTGAGGPRYEQYF. CDR3 DNA sequence: TGTGCCAGCAGCTTAACGGGTGCGGGAGGACCCCGGTACGAGCAGTACTTC.

This chain joins TRBV7-9 and TRBJ1-2; D gene ambiguous. Trimming stripped 1 base from V and 8 bases from J, with 14 bases between. The germline CDR1 and CDR2 sequences are SEHNR and FQNEAQ (reference sequence). CDR3 size: 14 residues. The CDR3 sequence: CASSLVTQIWGYTF. The CDR3 DNA reads TGTGCCAGCAGCTTAGTGACCCAAATTTGGGGCTACACCTTC. Supplemented by reference TRBV7-9 and TRBJ1-2, the full variable domain reads DTGVSQNPRHKITKRGQNVTFRCDPISEHNRLYWYRQTLGQGPEFLTYFQNEAQLEKSRLLSDRFSAERPKGSFSTLEIQRTEQGDSAMYLCASSLVTQIWGYTFGSGTRLTVV.

The V call is TRBV3-1, the J call TRBJ2-5; possibly TRBD1 or TRBD2 for D (5 bases each). Per germline, CDR1 LGHDT and CDR2 YNNKEL (reference sequence). The CDR3 contains 15 residues. Trimming pared 3 bases from V and 5 bases from J, leaving 16 bases between. The DNA for the CDR3 is TGTGCCAGCAGCCATAACCATGGGACCGGGGAGACCCAGTACTTC. This codes for CASSHNHGTGETQYF.